This T cell receptor beta chain originates from a study of cytomegalovirus exposure and HLA in healthy donors. Notes on the study in general: Later analysis revealed greater clonal expansion in HLA-associated TCR beta chains than in equally common others. Testing in vitro showed a few CMV-associated chains specific for CMV antigens. The authors later found most CMV-associated TCR beta chains appeared HLA-restricted. In an earlier analysis, productive rearrangement rates for most beta V segments clustered near 87% or 30%.

V lost 4 bases, J lost 0 bases, and 9 bases lay in between. Germline V gene sequence: CDR1 KGHSH, CDR2 LQKENI. This CDR3 contains 15 residues. This clone turned up a few times. No antigen is known for it. PCR involved 60 Vbeta and 13 Jbeta primers. Data came from immunoSEQ multiplex PCR; TCRdb stores just in-frame clones and leaves some out. Among tens of thousands of clones listed, around 70% were seen once. The gene calls are TRBV18 and TRBJ1-4; D is unclear. The receptor comes from a woman in her 30s in good health and CMV-seronegative. Sequencing input: PBMCs. The CDR3 DNA follows: TGTGCCAGCTCACTATACTCTACAACTAATGAAAAACTGTTTTTT. It codes for CASSLYSTTNEKLFF.